Reported below is one T cell receptor (beta chain). Its antigen remains unknown. Primers included in the PCR were 60 Vbeta and 13 Jbeta primers. Some clones are missing from TCRdb's copy, which holds only in-frame ones; the method was immunoSEQ multiplex PCR. The sample shows more than 150,000 clones, over 80% of them seen only once. Sampled while nominally healthy, donors likely had unrecorded immune exposures. V was clipped by 2 bases and J by 8 bases, with 18 bases between them. The length of the CDR3 is 15 residues. Germline loops: CDR1 SGHAT, CDR2 FQDESV (reference sequence). The data derive from a study of cytomegalovirus exposure and HLA in healthy donors. Whole-study findings and limits: The number of N-insertions in an Asian-associated ancestry cluster was reportedly below the approximately 700-donor mean in a later analysis.

Sequenced input: PBMCs. This chain links TRBV11-1 with TRBJ1-2; D remains unclear. The clonotype was recovered from a man aged 35 to 55 in good health and CMV-seronegative. CDR3 sequence reads: CASSLTTGSYDGYTF. The DNA of the CDR3 is TGTGCCAGCAGCTTAACCACGGGATCCTATGACGGCTACACCTTC.